These 5 T cell receptor beta chains share one sample of origin, sequenced in a study of T cells in Graves' hyperthyroidism and ophthalmopathy. Amplification yielded TCR beta CDR3 regions, with RNA transcripts as the source. The HTBI primer set was used in a first-round RT-PCR of the TCR CDR3. TCRdb re-called the multiplex PCR reads with MiXCR, one entry per CDR3 protein. The repertoire holds around 200,000 distinct CDR3 sequences, about 15% seen once, with under 35% in the top ten. The sequenced material came from blood. These receptors came from a woman in her forties or fifties with Graves' hyperthyroidism.

At least ten counts were recorded for this clonotype. CDR3 region: CSAKVQGTEAFF. CDR3 nucleotides: TGCAGTGCTAAAGTACAGGGCACTGAAGCTTTCTTT. V is TRBV20-1 and J is TRBJ1-1, with D perhaps matching TRBD1 (6 bases). The V end lost 4 bases, the J end lost 4 bases, and 10 bases lay between the germline ends. CDR1 and CDR2 (germline): DFQATT, SNEGSKA (reference sequence). This CDR3 is built from 12 residues.

The sample holds many counts of this clonotype. The chain carries TRBV12-3 or TRBV12-4 and TRBJ1-4, with D maybe TRBD1 (6 bases). The CDR3 runs to 13 residues. V lost 7 bases, J lost 7 bases, and 13 bases lay in between. CDR3 in DNA: TGTGCCAGCAACGAGGGGGGAGGTGAAAAACTGTTTTTT. Translated, it gives CASNEGGGEKLFF.

This clonotype was counted at least ten times. This chain connects TRBV6-2 or TRBV6-3 to TRBJ1-6, with a weak D call TRBD1 (5 bases). The V and J ends lost 4 bases and 7 bases respectively, with 11 bases between them. The CDR3 consists of 14 residues. Germline CDR1 and CDR2: MNHEY and SVGEGT. Written as DNA, the CDR3 is TGTGCCAGCAGTTCGGGACTCCTCAATTCACCCCTCCACTTT. This translates into CASSSGLLNSPLHF.

The sample holds many counts of this clonotype. This chain connects TRBV6-1 to TRBJ1-5, with D tentatively TRBD1 (5 bases). Germline loops: CDR1 MNHNS, CDR2 SASEGT. The V and J ends lost 5 bases and 6 bases respectively, with 14 bases between them. This CDR3 contains 14 residues. The CDR3 sequence is CASSYGTPGQPQHF. CDR3 sequence (DNA): TGTGCCAGCAGTTACGGGACTCCGGGTCAGCCCCAGCATTTT.

This clonotype was found many times. The chain uses TRBV4-1 and TRBJ2-7; D ambiguous. Trimming took 1 base from V and 2 from J, leaving 21 bases between them. CDR3 size: 18 residues. Per the germline V gene, CDR1 is MGHRA and CDR2 is YSYEKL. In DNA form, the CDR3 reads TGCGCCAGCAGCCAAGTCGGGCAGATTGTTATACCCCCCTACGAGCAGTACTTC. Its translation is CASSQVGQIVIPPYEQYF.